This entry lists 21 T cell receptor beta chains sequenced from one sample in a study of early T cells in non-severe SARS-CoV-2 infection. Via MiXCR, TCRdb re-called the 5' RACE reads, giving one row per CDR3 protein. The repertoire holds about 25,000 distinct CDR3 sequences, with roughly 6% as singletons. Source material: whole blood. The receptors were gathered from an adult who was a healthcare worker with PCR-confirmed SARS-CoV-2 infection or an uninfected control (not recorded which).

This clonotype was counted at least ten times. The rearrangement joins TRBV4-3 to TRBJ1-3; the D is unclear. Germline CDR1 reads LGHNA; CDR2 reads YSLEER. V dropped 2 bases and J dropped 0 bases, with 11 bases sitting between them. The CDR3 contains 16 residues. This CDR3 is CASSQTHTYSGNTIYF. As DNA, the CDR3 is TGCGCCAGCAGCCAAACTCACACCTACTCTGGAAACACCATATATTTT.

This clonotype was seen at least ten times. The chain combines TRBV5-4 with TRBJ2-5; 7 bases fit TRBD1. J gave up 3 bases and V 5 bases, and 7 bases lay outside the gene matches. CDR1 SGHNT and CDR2 YYREEE come from the germline V gene (reference sequence). There are 14 residues in the CDR3. The chain's CDR3 is CASSRGQRKETQYF. The CDR3 nucleotides read TGTGCCAGCAGTAGGGGACAGCGAAAAGAGACCCAGTACTTC.

The chain couples TRBV6-2 or TRBV6-3 to TRBJ2-1; no firm D call. Trimming left V 0 bases short and J 9 bases short, with 9 bases between. CDR1 MNHEY and CDR2 SVGEGT come from the germline V gene. This CDR3 region has 13 residues. The CDR3, as DNA: TGTGCCAGCAGTTACTCGTTGCGGAGTGAGCAGTTCTTC. This encodes CASSYSLRSEQFF.

V and J are TRBV6-2 or TRBV6-3 and TRBJ1-2; D ambiguous. Germline V gene lookup returns CDR1 MNHEY and CDR2 SVGEGT. CDR3 length: 15 amino acids. Trimming removed 2 bases at V and 3 bases at J, with 13 bases between. CDR3 bases: TGTGCCAGCAGTTACAATTCGTGGGGAGACTATGGCTACACCTTC. Its translation: CASSYNSWGDYGYTF.

This clonotype has ten or more counts. The chain is built from TRBV6-6 and TRBJ2-5, with D hard to call. The CDR3 is made up of 12 amino acids. The germline CDR1 and CDR2 sequences are MNHNY and SVGAGI (reference sequence). With 0 bases removed from V and 4 bases from J, the gap between germline ends came to 3 bases. The CDR3 bases are TGTGCCAGCAGTTACTCCCGAGAGACCCAGTACTTC. Residues: CASSYSRETQYF.

This clonotype was detected ten times or more. J is TRBJ2-4 and V is TRBV15; D may correspond to TRBD1 or TRBD2 (5 bases each). The germline V gene has CDR1 LNHNV and CDR2 YYDKDF (reference sequence). The V end lost 8 bases, the J end lost 5 bases, and 22 bases lay between the germline ends. The CDR3 has 16 amino acids. The CDR3 sequence: CATSWGSGARENIQYF. The CDR3 region has the DNA TGTGCCACCTCCTGGGGGTCGGGTGCACGTGAAAACATTCAGTACTTC.

This clonotype has a handful of counts. The J gene is TRBJ2-7, the V gene TRBV11-2; 7 bases are shared with TRBD1. This CDR3 has 16 amino acids. Germline V gives CDR1 SGHAT, CDR2 FQNNGV. V shed 4 bases and J 1 base; nucleotides not matched to a gene: 10. CDR3 amino acids: CASSSTGRGRSYEQYF. CDR3 bases: TGTGCCAGCAGCTCCACGGGCAGGGGGAGATCCTACGAGCAGTACTTC.

This clonotype has at least ten counts. V gene TRBV9 combines with J gene TRBJ1-1; no clear D gene. Trimming pared 7 bases from V and 2 bases from J, leaving 12 bases between. Looked up from germline, CDR1 is SGDLS and CDR2 is YYNGEE. The CDR3 has 13 residues. The CDR3 sequence is CASRALGNTEAFF. CDR3 nucleotide sequence: TGTGCCAGCCGAGCTTTAGGAAACACTGAAGCTTTCTTT.

This clonotype was counted many times. V gene TRBV19 combines with J gene TRBJ2-1; D is tentatively TRBD1 or TRBD2 (5 bases each). Looked up from germline, CDR1 is LNHDA and CDR2 is SQIVND (reference sequence). CDR3 length: 15 residues. V dropped 4 bases and J dropped 9 bases, with 19 bases sitting between them. The chain's CDR3 is CASSTSGTWAGEQFF. CDR3 nucleotides: TGTGCCAGTAGTACCTCCGGGACCTGGGCCGGTGAGCAGTTCTTC. The full variable domain, its missing parts supplied by reference TRBV19 and TRBJ2-1, is DGGITQSPKYLFRKEGQNVTLSCEQNLNHDAMYWYRQDPGQGLRLIYYSQIVNDFQKGDIAEGYSVSREKKESFPLTVTSAQKNPTAFYLCASSTSGTWAGEQFFGPGTRLTVL.

This clonotype was seen many times. This chain joins TRBV4-3 and TRBJ1-2; perhaps TRBD1 as D (5 bases). Trimming pared 0 bases from V and 8 bases from J, leaving 13 bases between. Germline V gives CDR1 LGHNA, CDR2 YSLEER. The CDR3 covers 14 residues. As DNA, the CDR3 is TGCGCCAGCAGCCAAGAGAGTGCGTCAGGGGGCTACACCTTC. Its protein is CASSQESASGGYTF.

The chain recombines TRBV4-1 with TRBJ2-5; 10 nucleotides match TRBD1. Trimming at V came to 6 bases and at J to 3 bases, leaving 4 bases not matched to a gene. This CDR3 region has 14 residues. Germline CDR1 and CDR2: MGHRA and YSYEKL. The CDR3 region is CASRLTGGKETQYF. The CDR3 coding sequence is TGCGCCAGCAGACTGACAGGGGGCAAAGAGACCCAGTACTTC.

This clonotype was observed at least ten times. V usage is TRBV7-2 and J usage is TRBJ1-2; D uncertain. Germline V lookup: CDR1 SGHTA, CDR2 FQGNSA. The CDR3 sequence is 14 residues long. The ends were cut back, 1 base at V and 3 bases at J, with 9 bases in the middle. CDR3 DNA: TGTGCCAGCAGCTTAGAAGGATCTTACTATGGCTACACCTTC. Amino acids: CASSLEGSYYGYTF.

This clonotype was found many times. The chain is built from TRBV27 and TRBJ1-5; the match to TRBD1 covers 12 bases. Germline V CDR1 and CDR2: MNHEY, SMNVEV (reference sequence). The junction had 4 bases not matched to a gene; V was cut back by 4 bases and J by 6 bases. The CDR3 is 15 amino acids. The CDR3 DNA sequence: TGTGCCAGCAGTTCCGGGACAGGGGGCTTTCAGCCCCAGCATTTT. This translates into CASSSGTGGFQPQHF.

This clonotype was detected ten times or more. The chain recombines TRBV29-1 with TRBJ2-5; perhaps TRBD1 as D (5 bases). This CDR3 is 12 amino acids long. The V end was cut by 5 bases, the J end by 7 bases, with 14 bases between. Looked up from germline, CDR1 is SQVTM and CDR2 is ANQGSEA. CDR3 coding DNA: TGCAGCGTTATTCAGGGTACGGCGACCCAGTACTTC. This gives the protein CSVIQGTATQYF. Variable domain in full (rest from reference TRBV29-1 and TRBJ2-5): SAVISQKPSRDICQRGTSLTIQCQVDSQVTMMFWYRQQPGQSLTLIATANQGSEATYESGFVIDKFPISRPNLTFSTLTVSNMSPEDSSIYLCSVIQGTATQYFGPGTRLLVL.

The CDR3 DNA is TGTGCCAGCAGCTTACAACAAGCTAACTATGGCTACACCTTC. It yields the protein CASSLQQANYGYTF. The chain joins TRBV11-2 to TRBJ1-2; D not resolved. The CDR3 is 14 amino acids. Germline loops: CDR1 SGHAT, CDR2 FQNNGV. V was clipped by 2 bases and J by 0 bases, with 7 bases between them.

CDR3 coding DNA: TGTGCCAGCAGATCTACAGGACTTAGCAATCAGCCCCAGCATTTT. Translated: CASRSTGLSNQPQHF. The chain couples TRBV5-5 to TRBJ1-5; a possible D gene is TRBD1 (5 bases). V was clipped by 5 bases and J by 0 bases, with 12 bases between them. This CDR3 has 15 residues. Germline lookup yields CDR1 SGHKS and CDR2 YYEKEE (reference sequence).

The chain recombines TRBV12-3 or TRBV12-4 with TRBJ2-1; D may correspond to TRBD1 or TRBD2 (5 bases each). The length of the CDR3 is 15 residues. The V end lost 2 bases, the J end lost 7 bases, and 15 bases lay between the germline ends. The CDR3 is CASSLSGSGGNEQFF. The DNA for the CDR3 is TGTGCCAGCAGTTTAAGCGGCTCTGGGGGAAATGAGCAGTTCTTC.

V is TRBV6-6 and J is TRBJ2-3; a possible D gene is TRBD1 (5 bases). The CDR3 spans 15 residues. Germline V gene sequence: CDR1 MNHNY, CDR2 SVGAGI (reference sequence). Trimming shortened V by 7 bases and J by 1 base, and 15 bases separated the two germline ends. CDR3: CASNHRPARTDTQYF. For the CDR3, the DNA is TGTGCCAGCAACCACAGGCCGGCTCGCACAGATACGCAGTATTTT.

This clonotype was detected ten times or more. The chain employs TRBV19 and TRBJ2-7, with D unresolved. Germline CDR1 LNHDA, CDR2 SQIVND (reference sequence). Trimming shortened V by 3 bases and J by 2 bases, and 11 bases separated the two germline ends. The CDR3 has 14 residues. In nucleotides, the CDR3 is TGTGCCAGTAGTATCCGGCAGGCCCCCTACGAGCAGTACTTC. It is translated as CASSIRQAPYEQYF. Variable domain in full (rest from reference TRBV19 and TRBJ2-7): DGGITQSPKYLFRKEGQNVTLSCEQNLNHDAMYWYRQDPGQGLRLIYYSQIVNDFQKGDIAEGYSVSREKKESFPLTVTSAQKNPTAFYLCASSIRQAPYEQYFGPGTRLTVT.

The genes are TRBV6-2 or TRBV6-3 and TRBJ1-1, with D unresolved. This CDR3 comprises 17 residues. The V end was cut by 4 bases, the J end by 0 bases, with 18 bases between. Germline CDR1 is MNHEY and CDR2 is SVGEGT. In nucleotides, the CDR3 is TGTGCCAGCAGTTGGGTTCCGTTCGCAGTCATGAACACTGAAGCTTTCTTT. It encodes CASSWVPFAVMNTEAFF.

Many counts were recorded for this clonotype. The V call is TRBV5-1, the J call TRBJ1-4; 9 nucleotides line up with TRBD1. CDR3 size: 16 residues. V gave up 4 bases and J gave up 0 bases; unmatched junction bases: 4. Germline CDR1 and CDR2: SGHRS and YFSETQ. The CDR3 sequence is CASSARQGATNEKLFF. Here the CDR3 DNA reads TGCGCCAGCAGCGCGCGACAGGGGGCAACTAATGAAAAACTGTTTTTT.